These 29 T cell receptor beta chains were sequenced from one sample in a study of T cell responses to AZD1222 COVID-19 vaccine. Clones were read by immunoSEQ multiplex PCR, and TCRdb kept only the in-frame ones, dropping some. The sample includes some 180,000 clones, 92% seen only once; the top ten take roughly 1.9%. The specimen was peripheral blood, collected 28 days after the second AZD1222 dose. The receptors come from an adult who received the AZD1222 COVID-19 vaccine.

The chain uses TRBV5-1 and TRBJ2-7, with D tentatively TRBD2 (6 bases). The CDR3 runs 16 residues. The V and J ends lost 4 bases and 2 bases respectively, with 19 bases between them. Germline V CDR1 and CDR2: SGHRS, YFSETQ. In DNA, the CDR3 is TGCGCCAGCAGCCTGGAGGGCAGCGGCATAGCCTACGAGCAGTACTTC. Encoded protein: CASSLEGSGIAYEQYF.

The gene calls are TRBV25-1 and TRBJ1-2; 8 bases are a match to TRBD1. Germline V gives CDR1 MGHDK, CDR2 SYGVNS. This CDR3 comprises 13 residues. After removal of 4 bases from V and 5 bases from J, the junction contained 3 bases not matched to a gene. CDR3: CASSGTGLYGYTF. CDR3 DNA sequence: TGTGCCAGCAGTGGGACAGGGTTATATGGCTACACCTTC.

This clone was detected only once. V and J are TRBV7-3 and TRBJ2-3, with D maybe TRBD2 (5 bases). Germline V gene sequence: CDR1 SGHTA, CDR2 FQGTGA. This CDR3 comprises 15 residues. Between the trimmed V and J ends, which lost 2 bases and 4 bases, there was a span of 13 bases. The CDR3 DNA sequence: TGTGCCAGCAGCTTAGTGGCGGGTTATCCAGATACGCAGTATTTT. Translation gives CASSLVAGYPDTQYF.

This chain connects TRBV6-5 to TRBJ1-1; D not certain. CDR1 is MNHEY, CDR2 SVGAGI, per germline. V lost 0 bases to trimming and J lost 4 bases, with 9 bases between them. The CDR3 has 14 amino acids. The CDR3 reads CASSYSKESTEAFF. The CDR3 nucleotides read TGTGCCAGCAGTTACTCGAAGGAATCCACTGAAGCTTTCTTT.

Here the CDR3 DNA reads TGTGCCAGCAGCCTGGGACAGGGGTCATATAATTCACCCCTCCACTTT. Translation: CASSLGQGSYNSPLHF. The J gene is TRBJ1-6, the V gene TRBV14; 10 nucleotides line up with TRBD1. The CDR3 spans 16 residues. Trimming took 4 bases from V and 4 from J; bases not matched to a gene: 4. CDR1 is SGHDN, CDR2 FVKESK, per germline.

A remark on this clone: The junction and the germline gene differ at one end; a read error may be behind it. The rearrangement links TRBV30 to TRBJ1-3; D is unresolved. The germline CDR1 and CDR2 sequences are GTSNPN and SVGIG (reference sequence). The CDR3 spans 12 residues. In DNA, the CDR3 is TGTGCCCGGAGTTCAGGTGGAAACACCATATATTTT. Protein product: CARSSGGNTIYF.

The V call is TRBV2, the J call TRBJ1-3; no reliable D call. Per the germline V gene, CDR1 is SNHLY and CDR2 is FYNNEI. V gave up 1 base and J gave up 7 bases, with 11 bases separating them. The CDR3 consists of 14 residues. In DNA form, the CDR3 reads TGTGCCAGCAGTGAAGGGACCAGCGGGAACACCATATATTTT. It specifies CASSEGTSGNTIYF.

CDR3 sequence reads: CASSGTGGAYEQYF. The CDR3 bases are TGCGCCAGCAGCGGGACCGGGGGGGCTTACGAGCAGTACTTC. The genes are TRBV5-1 and TRBJ2-7, with 8 bases matching TRBD2. The V gene end was trimmed by 4 bases and the J gene end by 4 bases; junction bases not matched to a gene: 7. CDR1 is SGHRS and CDR2 is YFSETQ in the germline V gene. This CDR3 is 14 amino acids long.

The CDR3 region has the DNA TGCAGCGTCGACAGGGGGGGTACTGAAGCTTTCTTT. Translating it yields CSVDRGGTEAFF. The chain couples TRBV29-1 to TRBJ1-1; TRBD1 agrees at 9 bases. CDR3 length: 12 amino acids. After removal of 6 bases from V and 5 bases from J, the junction contained 4 bases not matched to a gene. Germline V gene data show CDR1 as SQVTM and CDR2 as ANQGSEA.

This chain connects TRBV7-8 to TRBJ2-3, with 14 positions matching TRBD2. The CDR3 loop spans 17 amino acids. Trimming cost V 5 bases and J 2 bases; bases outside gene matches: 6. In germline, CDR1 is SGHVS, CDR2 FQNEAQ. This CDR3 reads CASSPGTSGGHTDTQYF. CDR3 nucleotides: TGTGCCAGCAGCCCTGGGACTAGCGGGGGCCACACAGATACGCAGTATTTT. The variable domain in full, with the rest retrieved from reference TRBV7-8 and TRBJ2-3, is GAGVSQSPRYKVAKRGQDVALRCDPISGHVSLFWYQQALGQGPEFLTYFQNEAQLDKSGLPSDRFFAERPEGSVSTLKIQRTQQEDSAVYLCASSPGTSGGHTDTQYFGPGTRLTVL.

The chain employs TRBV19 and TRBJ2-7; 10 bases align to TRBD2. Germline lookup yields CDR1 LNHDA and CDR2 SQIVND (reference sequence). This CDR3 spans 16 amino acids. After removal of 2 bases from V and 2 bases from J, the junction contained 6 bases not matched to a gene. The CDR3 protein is CASSIKREGNTYEQYF. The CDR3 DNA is TGTGCCAGTAGTATAAAGCGGGAGGGAAACACCTACGAGCAGTACTTC. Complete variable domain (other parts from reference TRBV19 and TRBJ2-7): DGGITQSPKYLFRKEGQNVTLSCEQNLNHDAMYWYRQDPGQGLRLIYYSQIVNDFQKGDIAEGYSVSREKKESFPLTVTSAQKNPTAFYLCASSIKREGNTYEQYFGPGTRLTVT.

The CDR3 spells CASSLGDRDQETQYF. In DNA, the CDR3 is TGCGCCAGCAGCTTGGGGGACCGCGACCAAGAGACCCAGTACTTC. The V gene is TRBV5-1, the J gene TRBJ2-5; either TRBD1 or TRBD2 may fit D (5 bases each). Per the germline V gene, CDR1 is SGHRS and CDR2 is YFSETQ. Deletions cut 0 bases from V and 0 bases from J, with 9 bases between. The CDR3 has 15 amino acids.

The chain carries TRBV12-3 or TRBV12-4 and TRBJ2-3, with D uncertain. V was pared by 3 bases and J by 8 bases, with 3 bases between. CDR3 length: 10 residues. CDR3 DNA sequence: TGTGCCAGCAGTTTGATTACGCAGTATTTT. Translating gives CASSLITQYF.

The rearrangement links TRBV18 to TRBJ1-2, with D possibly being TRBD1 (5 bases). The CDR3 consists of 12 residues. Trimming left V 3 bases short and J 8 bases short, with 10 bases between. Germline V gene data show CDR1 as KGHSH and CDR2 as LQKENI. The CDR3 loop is CASSPDSGGYTF. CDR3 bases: TGTGCCAGCTCACCCGACAGTGGAGGCTACACCTTC.

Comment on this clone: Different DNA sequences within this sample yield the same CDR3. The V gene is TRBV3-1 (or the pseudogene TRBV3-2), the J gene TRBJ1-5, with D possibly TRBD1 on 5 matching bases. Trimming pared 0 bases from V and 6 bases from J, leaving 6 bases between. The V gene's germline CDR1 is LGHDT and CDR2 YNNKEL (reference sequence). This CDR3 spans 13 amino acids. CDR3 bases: TGTGCCAGCAGCCAAGAGGGGGGTCAGCCCCAGCATTTT. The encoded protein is CASSQEGGQPQHF.

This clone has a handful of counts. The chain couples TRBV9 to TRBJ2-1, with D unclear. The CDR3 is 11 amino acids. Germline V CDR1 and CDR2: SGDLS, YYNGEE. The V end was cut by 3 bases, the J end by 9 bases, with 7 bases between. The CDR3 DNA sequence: TGTGCCAGCAGCGATACGGGTGAGCAGTTCTTC. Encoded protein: CASSDTGEQFF.

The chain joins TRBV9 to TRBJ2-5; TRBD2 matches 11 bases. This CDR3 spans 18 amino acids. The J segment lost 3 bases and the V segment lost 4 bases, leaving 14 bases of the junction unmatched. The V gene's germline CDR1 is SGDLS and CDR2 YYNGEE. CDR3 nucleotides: TGTGCCAGCAGCCCCAGAGTGGGGCTAGCGGGGGGCAAAGAGACCCAGTACTTC. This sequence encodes CASSPRVGLAGGKETQYF.

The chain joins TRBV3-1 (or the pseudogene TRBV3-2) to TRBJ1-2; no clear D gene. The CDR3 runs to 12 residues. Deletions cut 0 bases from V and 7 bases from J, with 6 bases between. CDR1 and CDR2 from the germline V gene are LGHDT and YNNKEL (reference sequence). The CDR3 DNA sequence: TGTGCCAGCAGCCAAGATCTTCGTGGCTACACCTTC. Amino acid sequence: CASSQDLRGYTF.

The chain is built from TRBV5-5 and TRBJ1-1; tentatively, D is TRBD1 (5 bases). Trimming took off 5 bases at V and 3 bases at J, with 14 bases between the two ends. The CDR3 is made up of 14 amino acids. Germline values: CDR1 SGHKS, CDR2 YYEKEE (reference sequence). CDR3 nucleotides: TGTGCCAGCAGTTCTGGGGGAAGTTACACTGAAGCTTTCTTT. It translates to CASSSGGSYTEAFF.

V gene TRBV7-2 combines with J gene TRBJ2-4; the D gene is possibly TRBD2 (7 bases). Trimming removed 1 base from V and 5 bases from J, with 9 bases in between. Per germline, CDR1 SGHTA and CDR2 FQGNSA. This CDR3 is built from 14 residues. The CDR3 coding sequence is TGTGCCAGCAGCTTAGAGGGGGGGCAAAACATTCAGTACTTC. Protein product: CASSLEGGQNIQYF.

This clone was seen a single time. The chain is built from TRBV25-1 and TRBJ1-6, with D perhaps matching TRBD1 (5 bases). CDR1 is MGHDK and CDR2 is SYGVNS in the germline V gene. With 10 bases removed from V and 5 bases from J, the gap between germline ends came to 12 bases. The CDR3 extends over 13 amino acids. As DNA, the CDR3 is TGTGCCACCCGGGGCCTTAATAATTCACCCCTCCACTTT. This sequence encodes CATRGLNNSPLHF.

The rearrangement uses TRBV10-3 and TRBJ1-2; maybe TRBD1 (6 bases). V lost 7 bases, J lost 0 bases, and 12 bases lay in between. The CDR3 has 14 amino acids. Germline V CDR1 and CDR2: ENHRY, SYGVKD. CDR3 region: CAITRQASNYGYTF. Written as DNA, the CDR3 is TGTGCCATCACCAGACAGGCCTCTAACTATGGCTACACCTTC.

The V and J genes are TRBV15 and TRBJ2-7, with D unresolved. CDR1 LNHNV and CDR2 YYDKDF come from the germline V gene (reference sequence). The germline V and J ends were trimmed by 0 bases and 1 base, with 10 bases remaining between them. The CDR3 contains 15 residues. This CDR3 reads CATSRDPVVSYEQYF. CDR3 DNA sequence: TGTGCCACCAGCAGAGACCCAGTCGTATCCTACGAGCAGTACTTC. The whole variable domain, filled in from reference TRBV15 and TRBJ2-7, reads DAMVIQNPRYQVTQFGKPVTLSCSQTLNHNVMYWYQQKSSQAPKLLFHYYDKDFNNEADTPDNFQSRRPNTSFCFLDIRSPGLGDTAMYLCATSRDPVVSYEQYFGPGTRLTVT.

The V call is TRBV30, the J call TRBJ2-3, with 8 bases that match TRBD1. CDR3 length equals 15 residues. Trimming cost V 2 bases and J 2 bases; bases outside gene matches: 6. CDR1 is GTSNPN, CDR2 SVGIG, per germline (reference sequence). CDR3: CAWSLTGVFTDTQYF. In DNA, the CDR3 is TGTGCCTGGAGTCTGACAGGGGTATTCACAGATACGCAGTATTTT. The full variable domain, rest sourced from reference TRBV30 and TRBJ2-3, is SQTIHQWPATLVQPVGSPLSLECTVEGTSNPNLYWYRQAAGRGLQLLFYSVGIGQISSEVPQNLSASRPQDRQFILSSKKLLLSDSGFYLCAWSLTGVFTDTQYFGPGTRLTVL.

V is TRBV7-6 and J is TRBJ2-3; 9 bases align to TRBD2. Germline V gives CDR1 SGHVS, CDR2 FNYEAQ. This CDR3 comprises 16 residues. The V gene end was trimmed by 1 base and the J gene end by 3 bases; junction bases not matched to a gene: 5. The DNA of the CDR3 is TGTGCCAGCAGCTTAGACTGCGGGAGGGCTACAGATACGCAGTATTTT. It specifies CASSLDCGRATDTQYF.

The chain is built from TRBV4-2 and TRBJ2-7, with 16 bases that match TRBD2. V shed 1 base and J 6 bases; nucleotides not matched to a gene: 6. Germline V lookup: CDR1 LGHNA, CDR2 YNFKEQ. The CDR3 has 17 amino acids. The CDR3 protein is CASSQVPGLAGGPEQYF. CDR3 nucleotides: TGTGCCAGCAGCCAAGTACCGGGACTAGCGGGAGGGCCCGAGCAGTACTTC.

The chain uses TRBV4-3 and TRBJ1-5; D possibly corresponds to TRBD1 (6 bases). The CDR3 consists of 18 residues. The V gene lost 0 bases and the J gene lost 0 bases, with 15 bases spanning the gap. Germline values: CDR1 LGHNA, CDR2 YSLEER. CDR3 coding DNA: TGCGCCAGCAGCCAAGATGGGGGCCCGGGGTATAGCAATCAGCCCCAGCATTTT. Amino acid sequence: CASSQDGGPGYSNQPQHF.

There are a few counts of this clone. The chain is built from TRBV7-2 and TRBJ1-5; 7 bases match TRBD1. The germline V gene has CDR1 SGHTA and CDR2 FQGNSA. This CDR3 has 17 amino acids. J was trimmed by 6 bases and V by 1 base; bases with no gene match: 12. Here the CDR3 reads CASSLGRGAREGQPQHF. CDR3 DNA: TGTGCCAGCAGCTTAGGCAGGGGGGCGCGGGAGGGTCAGCCCCAGCATTTT.

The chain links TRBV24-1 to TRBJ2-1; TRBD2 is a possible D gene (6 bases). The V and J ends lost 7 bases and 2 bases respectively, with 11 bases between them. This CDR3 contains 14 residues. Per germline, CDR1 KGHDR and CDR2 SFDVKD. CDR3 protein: CATRGTGAYNEQFF. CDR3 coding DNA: TGTGCCACCAGGGGGACTGGCGCCTACAATGAGCAGTTCTTC.